This T cell receptor beta chain appears in the sequencing data of a study of blood T cell repertoires in COVID-19. About the research overall: T cells, B-cell-depleted T cells, or PBMCs supplied cDNA or gDNA.

Authors' analysis steps: How many nucleated cells were present was estimated from reference gene primer amplification. TCRdb's table, derived via immunoSEQ multiplex PCR, lists solely in-frame clones and lacks some. That table gives V, J and clone size, and the DNA gave D and trimming. The repertoire has fewer than 300,000 clones, 70% to 90% of them found once; the top ten carry roughly 5.3%. CDR3 length: 13 amino acids. Germline values: CDR1 SQVTM, CDR2 ANQGSEA. Unmatched junction bases numbered 7, after V lost 4 bases and J lost 5 bases. This TCR derives from a man aged 50 to 59 with active or convalescent COVID-19. The chain combines TRBV29-1 with TRBJ1-1, with TRBD1 identical over 7 bases. Source material: peripheral blood. This CDR3 is CSVADRVWTEAFF. The CDR3 DNA reads TGCAGCGTTGCTGACAGGGTGTGGACTGAAGCTTTCTTT. Using reference TRBV29-1 and TRBJ1-1 for the parts outside the CDR3, the full variable domain is SAVISQKPSRDICQRGTSLTIQCQVDSQVTMMFWYRQQPGQSLTLIATANQGSEATYESGFVIDKFPISRPNLTFSTLTVSNMSPEDSSIYLCSVADRVWTEAFFGQGTRLTVV.